One T cell receptor beta chain is described in this entry. Its antigen remains unidentified. Germline CDR1 is LNHDA and CDR2 is SQIVND (reference sequence). With V trimmed by 4 bases and J by 7 bases, 11 bases remained unmatched. The CDR3 contains 15 residues. This specimen comes from a study of T cell responses to AZD1222 COVID-19 vaccine. Study results and caveats: With dominance at 160-218 and 743-854, vaccine-associated CD4 TCRs spanned spike. Repertoire sampling was restricted to post-peak T cell response timepoints. Donors were chiefly white British, with a greater number of females, and clonal diversity was perhaps underestimated.

TCRdb keeps only in-frame clones here, not all; method: immunoSEQ multiplex PCR. This sample has 110,000 or so clones, with about 91% found just once. Timing groups of about 4 and about 12 weeks for second doses were pooled. This clonotype originated in an adult who received the AZD1222 COVID-19 vaccine. The sequencing here drew on peripheral blood, taken 28 days after the second AZD1222 dose. The chain couples TRBV19 to TRBJ1-2; TRBD1 matches at 8 bases. CDR3 DNA: TGTGCCAGTAGTACAGAAGACAGGGGTTTCGGTGGCTACACCTTC. This sequence encodes CASSTEDRGFGGYTF. Together with reference TRBV19 and TRBJ1-2, the CDR3 gives the full variable domain: DGGITQSPKYLFRKEGQNVTLSCEQNLNHDAMYWYRQDPGQGLRLIYYSQIVNDFQKGDIAEGYSVSREKKESFPLTVTSAQKNPTAFYLCASSTEDRGFGGYTFGSGTRLTVV.